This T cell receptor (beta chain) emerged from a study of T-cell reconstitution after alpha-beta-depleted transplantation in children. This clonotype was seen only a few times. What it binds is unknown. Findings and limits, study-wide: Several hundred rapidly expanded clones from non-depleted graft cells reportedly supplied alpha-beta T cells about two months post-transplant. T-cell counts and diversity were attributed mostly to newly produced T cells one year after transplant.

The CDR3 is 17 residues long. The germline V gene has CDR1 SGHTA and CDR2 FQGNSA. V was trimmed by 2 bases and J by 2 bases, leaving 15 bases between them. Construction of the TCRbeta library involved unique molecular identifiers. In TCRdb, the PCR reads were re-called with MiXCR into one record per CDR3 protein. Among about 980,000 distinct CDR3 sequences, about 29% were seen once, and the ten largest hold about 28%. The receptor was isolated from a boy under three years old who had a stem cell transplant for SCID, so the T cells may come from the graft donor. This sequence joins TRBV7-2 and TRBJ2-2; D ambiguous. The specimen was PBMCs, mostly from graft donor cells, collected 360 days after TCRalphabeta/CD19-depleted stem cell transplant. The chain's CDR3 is CASSLLGAQTNTGELFF. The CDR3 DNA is TGTGCCAGCAGCTTATTAGGTGCCCAGACCAACACCGGGGAGCTGTTTTTT.